The 15 T cell receptor beta chains given below trace back to one sample, sequenced in a study of human CD8 memory T cell subsets. It was CCR7+ PD-1+ TIGIT+ early memory CD8+ T cells with exhausted-like traits that constituted TPEX cells. Investigators built TCR beta libraries using UMI-labeled 5' RACE. After re-calling the 5' RACE reads, TCRdb lists one entry per CDR3 protein, DNA absent. The sample spans fewer than 7,500 distinct CDR3 sequences; the ten largest clones claim around 23%. The sequencing input was CD8+ T cells from PBMCs. These receptors all stem from a human donor in good health.

The gene calls are TRBV6-2 or TRBV6-3 and TRBJ1-1. Germline V CDR1 and CDR2: MNHEY, SVGEGT. The CDR3 is 16 residues long. The CDR3 loop is CASSFIRETWNTEAFF.

This rearrangement joins TRBV19 to TRBJ1-1; the TCRdb D gene call, TRBD1, has no DNA to confirm it. In germline, CDR1 is LNHDA, CDR2 SQIVND (reference sequence). The CDR3 spans 14 residues. The CDR3 spells CASRFTGDLTEAFF. The variable domain in full, with the rest retrieved from reference TRBV19 and TRBJ1-1, is DGGITQSPKYLFRKEGQNVTLSCEQNLNHDAMYWYRQDPGQGLRLIYYSQIVNDFQKGDIAEGYSVSREKKESFPLTVTSAQKNPTAFYLCASRFTGDLTEAFFGQGTRLTVV.

Measured by frequency, this clonotype is medium-sized. The chain links TRBV7-8 to TRBJ2-7. CDR3 size: 15 residues. The germline V gene encodes CDR1 SGHVS and CDR2 FQNEAQ. The chain's CDR3 is CASSFGEIINYEQYF.

Considering frequency, this clonotype is medium-sized (0.01 to 0.1%). V usage is TRBV12-3 or TRBV12-4 and J usage is TRBJ1-5; TCRdb designates TRBD1, a call that cannot be tested without DNA. This CDR3 spans 16 amino acids. The chain's CDR3 is CASSPSTDNSNQPQHF.

The CDR3 spells CASSLLETGGSGELFF. The V call is TRBV28, the J call TRBJ2-2; the D call of TRBD1 rests on TCRdb alone, since no DNA is present to check it. Germline CDR1 and CDR2: MDHEN and SYDVKM. This CDR3 is built from 16 residues.

The CDR3 here is CSASRGGAEAFF. The V call is TRBV20-1, the J call TRBJ1-1. The CDR3 is 12 amino acids. The V gene's germline CDR1 is DFQATT and CDR2 SNEGSKA (reference sequence).

This clonotype shows up as medium-sized by frequency. J is TRBJ2-7 and V is TRBV12-3 or TRBV12-4. There are 14 residues in the CDR3. The CDR3 reads CASSFSGWSYEQYF.

The CDR3 sequence is CASSVALALVSTTDTQYF. The V gene is TRBV2, the J gene TRBJ2-3; the D gene TCRdb calls, TRBD2, cannot be checked with no DNA. Germline CDR1 reads SNHLY; CDR2 reads FYNNEI. The CDR3 contains 18 residues.

The chain has TRBV2 and TRBJ2-7. There are 14 residues in the CDR3. Looked up from germline, CDR1 is SNHLY and CDR2 is FYNNEI. The chain's CDR3 is CASSEENQTYEQYF.

The gene calls are TRBV7-2 and TRBJ2-7. Germline V CDR1 and CDR2: SGHTA, FQGNSA. The CDR3 spans 12 residues. CDR3 amino acids: CASSPGTYEQYF.

V usage is TRBV7-9 and J usage is TRBJ2-7; the TCRdb D gene call, TRBD1, has no DNA to confirm it. The CDR3 loop spans 15 amino acids. CDR1 is SEHNR, CDR2 FQNEAQ, per germline (reference sequence). This chain's CDR3 is CASSPRTGSTYEQYF.

This clonotype is deemed medium-sized by its frequency. V and J are TRBV12-3 or TRBV12-4 and TRBJ1-1. This CDR3 is 12 amino acids long. This CDR3 is CASSEFKGEAFF.

CDR3 amino acids: CASSDPSGRNTGELFF. This chain links TRBV6-6 with TRBJ2-2; TCRdb selects TRBD2, and the lack of DNA leaves this call unchecked. The CDR3 has 16 residues. Germline V gives CDR1 MNHNY, CDR2 SVGAGI (reference sequence).

This sequence joins TRBV9 and TRBJ2-6; TCRdb proposes TRBD2, but this gene call is untestable without DNA. The germline V gene encodes CDR1 SGDLS and CDR2 YYNGEE. This CDR3 is 16 amino acids long. Here the CDR3 reads CASGEGVSSGANVLTF.

Measured by frequency, this clonotype is medium-sized. The V gene is TRBV4-1, the J gene TRBJ2-7; TCRdb picks TRBD1, but there is no DNA to check that call. CDR1 is MGHRA and CDR2 is YSYEKL in the germline V gene. This CDR3 is 15 amino acids long. This CDR3 reads CATSPSATGTYEQYF.